This T cell receptor (beta chain) is from a study of T cell repertoires in cytomegalovirus infection. V shed 5 bases and J shed 6 bases, with 10 bases lying between them. The CDR3 contains 13 residues. Germline values: CDR1 SGHTA, CDR2 FQGNSA. TCRdb passed the reads through MiXCR, listing each CDR3 protein once. Of 300,000 to 400,000 distinct CDR3 sequences in the sample, around a sixth were seen once. This clonotype has a count of ten or more. Sequencing was carried out using PBMCs. The rearrangement links TRBV7-2 to TRBJ2-2; D ambiguous. The origin of this receptor is a human donor in good health (CMV status not recorded). Some clones in this sample may be carry-over from other donors' samples. CDR3 in amino acids: CASSPAGAGELFF. CDR3 nucleotide sequence: TGTGCCAGCAGCCCCGCCGGTGCCGGGGAGCTGTTTTTT.